This TCR beta chain was sequenced for a study of cytomegalovirus exposure and HLA in healthy donors. Use of 60 Vbeta and 13 Jbeta primers characterized the PCR. The assay was immunoSEQ multiplex PCR, and TCRdb's table has in-frame clones only and misses some. The sample lists about 100,000 clones, around 80% occurring once. As to this clone: Its antigen is unknown.

Germline trimming cut 8 bases from V and 7 bases from J; bases unmatched to any gene: 2. The CDR3 has 13 amino acids. In germline, CDR1 is MNHEY, CDR2 SMNVEV (reference sequence). Study findings and constraints: It was confirmed in vitro that a few of the CMV-associated chains were specific for CMV antigens. While the bulk of TCR sequences proved rare, some public TCRs turned up in many donors. For most subjects, TCR beta sequences were reported to predict HLA-A and HLA-B alleles with accuracy.

The rearrangement joins TRBV27 to TRBJ2-1; 13 bases match TRBD2. This receptor was taken from an older woman in good health and CMV-seronegative. The sequenced sample consisted of PBMCs. This CDR3 is CASRTSGRNEQFF. The CDR3 nucleotides read TGTGCCAGCCGGACTAGCGGGAGAAATGAGCAGTTCTTC.